The entry that follows covers one TCR beta chain sequence. This sample is drawn from a study of T cell repertoires in cytomegalovirus infection. Study-level background: Matching HLA type, along with CMV infection, was indicated by public TCR beta signatures.

The V gene's germline CDR1 is WNHNN and CDR2 SYGVQD (reference sequence). The CDR3 runs 16 residues. Trimming took 2 bases from V and 3 from J; bases not matched to a gene: 4. MiXCR, applied by TCRdb to the reads, yields one record per CDR3 protein. Of around 490,000 distinct CDR3 sequences listed, 26% are singletons. This receptor was obtained from a human donor in good health (CMV status not recorded). Some clones in this sample may be carry-over from other donors' samples. Sequences were obtained from PBMCs. This rearrangement joins TRBV10-1 to TRBJ1-2, with 12 bases fitting TRBD1. The CDR3 DNA follows: TGCGCCAGCAGTGAGACCGGGACAGGGGGCGACTATGGCTACACCTTC. Translated: CASSETGTGGDYGYTF.